Sequencing of this TCR beta chain was carried out in a study of blood T cell repertoires in COVID-19 (dated by TCRdb to the early 2020s). In the study overall: Samples from collaborators originated in the United States, Italy and Spain and spanned both the acute and convalescent phases of COVID-19. The material from the prospective study consisted of cDNA or gDNA derived from T cells, B-cell-depleted T cells, or PBMCs. Subjects who had been exposed to COVID-19, were actively infected with it, or had recovered from it provided the deeply sampled blood TCRbeta repertoires that made up the dataset. The repertoires were released in a freely available public database intended as a resource for research on the immune response to SARS-CoV-2. The samples were drawn from two sources: the first 160 participants of the ongoing ImmuneRACE study, and fewer than 1,500 subjects contributed by 6 global collaborators. The sample metadata nearly always contained a de-identified subject ID, COVID-19 status, age in years and sex. Where HLA class I and class II types were available, the types were taken from metadata supplied by the sample provider, not from assay-based typing.

TCRbeta CDR3 regions were amplified from genomic DNA by means of the immunoSEQ Assay, a bias-controlled multiplex PCR. Turning to the authors' computational methods: Within the assay, amplification of reference gene primers was used to estimate how many nucleated cells each sample contained. Sequence reads were collapsed and filtered to measure the absolute abundance of every unique TCRbeta CDR3 rearrangement. For each sample, productive Simpson clonality was calculated as the square root of Simpson's diversity index over productive rearrangements. TCRdb took this table from immuneACCESS and kept in-frame rearrangements with V and J called. Such tables lack part of the clones; where checked against another copy, unresolved V genes explain under half of the gap, and the rest is unexplained. That table supplies the V and J calls and clone size; D and trimming were determined from the DNA. The sample data list about 87,000 clones, and around 90% of these were observed just once. The leading ten clones occupy over 5% of the sample.

The CDR3 numbers 16 residues from cysteine through phenylalanine. The kept DNA is CDR3 alone, 48 bases in frame from the first base. From the germline V gene (reference sequence), CDR1 is GTSNPN and CDR2 is SVGIG. Trimming accounts for 0 bases at V and 2 bases at J, while the number of junction bases matched to no gene is 3. Each collaborating institution followed its own protocols to collect whole blood in K2EDTA tubes. For TCRbeta analysis, collaborators shipped samples in one of three forms: frozen whole blood, isolated PBMCs, or DNA extracted from either of those sample types. A note on this clone: What this receptor recognizes is not known. It has no much larger one-base neighbor in the sample; base qualities were not kept.

What the research found in general, with its limitations: Clinical and demographic metadata were provided uncurated, with the amount varying by source and participant.

The sequenced sample consisted of peripheral blood. This receptor was identified in a man aged 40-50 years with acute or convalescent COVID-19. The rearranged chain carries TRBV30 and TRBJ2-1, and TRBD2 matches 11 of the central bases. The nucleotide sequence reads as follows: TGTGCCTGGAGTGTGGAACTAGCGGGGGCCTACAATGAGCAGTTCTTC. Its amino acids are CAWSVELAGAYNEQFF.